What follows are 10 T cell receptor beta chains derived from one specimen sequenced in a study of cytomegalovirus exposure and HLA in healthy donors. Researchers ran the PCR with 60 Vbeta and 13 Jbeta primers. Libraries were prepared by immunoSEQ multiplex PCR; TCRdb keeps only in-frame clonotypes and omits some of them. The sample has roughly 89,000 clones, about four fifths seen once; the top ten hold 1.9%. What was sequenced was PBMCs. The source is a woman aged 30 to 39 in good health and CMV-seronegative.

V gene TRBV5-1 combines with J gene TRBJ1-6; 8 positions agree with TRBD1. V lost 0 bases, J lost 10 bases, and 6 bases stayed unmatched. Germline lookup yields CDR1 SGHRS and CDR2 YFSETQ. The CDR3 loop spans 15 amino acids. The CDR3 loop reads CASSLEGQAVSPLHF. In DNA form, the CDR3 reads TGCGCCAGCAGCTTGGAGGGACAGGCAGTATCACCCCTCCACTTT.

J is TRBJ2-2 and V is TRBV5-1, with D tentatively TRBD1 (5 bases). The germline V and J ends were trimmed by 4 bases and 2 bases, with 9 bases remaining between them. The length of the CDR3 is 14 residues. Germline CDR1 is SGHRS and CDR2 is YFSETQ. In nucleotides, the CDR3 is TGCGCCAGCAGCGATCAGGGTAACACCGGGGAGCTGTTTTTT. This gives the protein CASSDQGNTGELFF. The variable domain in full, with the rest retrieved from reference TRBV5-1 and TRBJ2-2, is KAGVTQTPRYLIKTRGQQVTLSCSPISGHRSVSWYQQTPGQGLQFLFEYFSETQRNKGNFPGRFSGRQFSNSRSEMNVSTLELGDSALYLCASSDQGNTGELFFGEGSRLTVL.

This chain links TRBV10-2 with TRBJ2-5; 9 bases line up with TRBD1. This CDR3 contains 17 residues. The J segment lost 5 bases and the V segment lost 5 bases, leaving 15 bases of the junction unmatched. CDR1 and CDR2 from the germline V gene are WSHSY and SAAADI. CDR3 region: CASSQHGTGLEGETQYF. The DNA for the CDR3 is TGCGCCAGCAGTCAACACGGGACAGGGTTGGAAGGGGAGACCCAGTACTTC.

The chain combines TRBV28 with TRBJ2-4; the match to TRBD1 covers 11 bases. CDR1 and CDR2 (germline): MDHEN, SYDVKM. This CDR3 region has 18 residues. V lost 7 bases to trimming and J lost 3 bases; unmatched junction nucleotides: 14. The CDR3 coding sequence is TGTGCCAGCACCTTGGAGGACAGGGGGCATGGAGGCAAAAACATTCAGTACTTC. It is translated as CASTLEDRGHGGKNIQYF.

This clone was detected once. The chain carries TRBV20-1 and TRBJ2-1; D is ambiguous. Trimming pared 6 bases from V and 9 bases from J, leaving 12 bases between. CDR1 is DFQATT, CDR2 SNEGSKA, per germline (reference sequence). CDR3 length: 11 residues. The CDR3: CSAAPRGEQFF. The CDR3 DNA sequence: TGCAGTGCAGCCCCTAGAGGTGAGCAGTTCTTC.

V usage is TRBV7-8 and J usage is TRBJ2-7; D unclear. Germline V lookup: CDR1 SGHVS, CDR2 FQNEAQ. V shed 5 bases and J shed 7 bases, with 15 bases lying between them. CDR3 length: 13 residues. The DNA of the CDR3 is TGTGCCAGCAGCCCCCAGAACTACGGAGAGCAGTACTTC. Its translation: CASSPQNYGEQYF.

This clone was found a few times. The chain joins TRBV5-1 to TRBJ2-7; TRBD2 agrees at 9 bases. Germline V gene sequence: CDR1 SGHRS, CDR2 YFSETQ. V lost 0 bases and J lost 4; bases outside the gene matches: 8. The length of the CDR3 is 16 residues. CDR3 protein: CASSLAGREGRYEQYF. The CDR3 region has the DNA TGCGCCAGCAGCTTGGCTGGGCGGGAGGGCCGGTACGAGCAGTACTTC.

The chain carries TRBV29-1 and TRBJ2-4; 13 bases map to TRBD2. The CDR3 is made up of 19 amino acids. Germline assignment: CDR1 SQVTM and CDR2 ANQGSEA. V shed 8 bases and J 1 base; nucleotides not matched to a gene: 17. CDR3 in amino acids: CSSAGQAGTSGVAKNIQYF. CDR3 in DNA: TGCAGCTCGGCCGGACAGGCGGGGACTAGCGGGGTCGCCAAAAACATTCAGTACTTC.

This clone was detected only once. This chain connects TRBV27 to TRBJ2-5; 7 bases fit TRBD1. Judging by the DNA end, TRBJ2-7 fits better; the J call may be wrong. CDR1 and CDR2 from the germline V gene are MNHEY and SMNVEV (reference sequence). This CDR3 comprises 16 residues. CDR3 bases: TGTGCCAGCACCTCCCTGTCTAGGGGGCCTTCCTACGAGCAGTACTTC. Translating gives CASTSLSRGPSYEQYF.

The rearrangement uses TRBV6-1 and TRBJ2-7; 7 positions agree with TRBD1. Unmatched junction bases numbered 4, after V lost 5 bases and J lost 0 bases. Germline V gene data show CDR1 as MNHNS and CDR2 as SASEGT. This CDR3 comprises 14 residues. The CDR3 protein is CASSTDRSSYEQYF. CDR3 coding DNA: TGTGCCAGCAGTACGGACAGGAGCTCCTACGAGCAGTACTTC.